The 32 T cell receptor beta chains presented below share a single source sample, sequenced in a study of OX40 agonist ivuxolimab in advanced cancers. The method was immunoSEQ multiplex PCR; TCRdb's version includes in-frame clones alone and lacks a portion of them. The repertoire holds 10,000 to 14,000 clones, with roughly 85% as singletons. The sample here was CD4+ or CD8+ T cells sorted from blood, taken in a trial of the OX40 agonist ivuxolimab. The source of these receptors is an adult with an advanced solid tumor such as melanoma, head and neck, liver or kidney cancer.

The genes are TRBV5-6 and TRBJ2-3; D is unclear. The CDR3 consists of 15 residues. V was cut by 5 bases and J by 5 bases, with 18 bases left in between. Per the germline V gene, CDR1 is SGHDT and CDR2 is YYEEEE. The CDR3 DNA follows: TGTGCCAGCAGGGAACTGATTGGGTTCGGAGATACGCAGTATTTT. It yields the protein CASRELIGFGDTQYF.

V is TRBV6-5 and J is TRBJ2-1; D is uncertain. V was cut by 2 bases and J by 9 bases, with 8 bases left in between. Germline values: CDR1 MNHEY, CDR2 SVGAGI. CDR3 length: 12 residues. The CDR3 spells CASSYGVAEQFF. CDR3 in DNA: TGTGCCAGCAGTTACGGTGTGGCTGAGCAGTTCTTC.

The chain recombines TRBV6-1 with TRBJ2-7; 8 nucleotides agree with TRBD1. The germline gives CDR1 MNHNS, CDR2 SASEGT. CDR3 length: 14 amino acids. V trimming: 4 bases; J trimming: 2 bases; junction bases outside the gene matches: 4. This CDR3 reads CASSGTGMTYEQYF. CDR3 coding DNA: TGTGCCAGCAGTGGGACAGGGATGACCTACGAGCAGTACTTC.

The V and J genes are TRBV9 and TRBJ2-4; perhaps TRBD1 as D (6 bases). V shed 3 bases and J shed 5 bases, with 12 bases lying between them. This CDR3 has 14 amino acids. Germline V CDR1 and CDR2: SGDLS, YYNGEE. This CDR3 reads CASSESGQENIQYF. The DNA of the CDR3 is TGTGCCAGCAGCGAATCGGGACAAGAAAACATTCAGTACTTC.

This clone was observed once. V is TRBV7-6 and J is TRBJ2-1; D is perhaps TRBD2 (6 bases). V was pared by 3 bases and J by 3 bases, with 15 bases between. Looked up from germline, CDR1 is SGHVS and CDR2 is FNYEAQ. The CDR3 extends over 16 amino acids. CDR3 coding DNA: TGTGCCAGCAGCTTCTCCGGGAGTGGGCTCTACAATGAGCAGTTCTTC. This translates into CASSFSGSGLYNEQFF.

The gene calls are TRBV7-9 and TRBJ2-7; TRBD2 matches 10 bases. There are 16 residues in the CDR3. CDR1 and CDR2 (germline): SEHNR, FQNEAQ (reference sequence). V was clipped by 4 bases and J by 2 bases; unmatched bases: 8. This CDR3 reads CASSSRLAGQTYEQYF. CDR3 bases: TGTGCCAGCAGCTCCAGACTAGCGGGCCAAACCTACGAGCAGTACTTC.

The CDR3 DNA sequence: TGCGCCAGCAGCCAAGCGGATCAAGAGACCCAGTACTTC. Encoded protein: CASSQADQETQYF. The V call is TRBV4-1, the J call TRBJ2-5; D call uncertain. The CDR3 totals 13 residues. The germline V gene encodes CDR1 MGHRA and CDR2 YSYEKL. Trimming left V 1 base short and J 2 bases short, with 5 bases between.

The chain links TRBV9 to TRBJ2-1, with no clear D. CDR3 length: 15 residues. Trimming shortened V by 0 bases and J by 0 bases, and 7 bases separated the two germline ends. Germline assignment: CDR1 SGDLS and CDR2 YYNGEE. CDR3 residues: CASSVVSSSYNEQFF. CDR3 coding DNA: TGTGCCAGCAGCGTAGTCAGTAGCTCCTACAATGAGCAGTTCTTC.

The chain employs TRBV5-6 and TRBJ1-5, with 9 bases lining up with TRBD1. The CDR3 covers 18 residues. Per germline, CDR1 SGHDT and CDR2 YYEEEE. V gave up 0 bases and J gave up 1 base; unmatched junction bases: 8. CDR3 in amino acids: CASSLDGGTGFSNQPQHF. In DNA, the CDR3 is TGTGCCAGCAGCTTGGATGGGGGGACAGGGTTCAGCAATCAGCCCCAGCATTTT. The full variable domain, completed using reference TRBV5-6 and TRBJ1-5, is DAGVTQSPTHLIKTRGQQVTLRCSPKSGHDTVSWYQQALGQGPQFIFQYYEEEERQRGNFPDRFSGHQFPNYSSELNVNALLLGDSALYLCASSLDGGTGFSNQPQHFGDGTRLSIL.

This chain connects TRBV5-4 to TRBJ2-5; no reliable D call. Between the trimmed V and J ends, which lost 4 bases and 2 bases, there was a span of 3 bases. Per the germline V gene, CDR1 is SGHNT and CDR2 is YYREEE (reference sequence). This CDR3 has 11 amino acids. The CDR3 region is CASSGQETQYF. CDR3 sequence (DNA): TGTGCCAGCAGCGGACAAGAGACCCAGTACTTC.

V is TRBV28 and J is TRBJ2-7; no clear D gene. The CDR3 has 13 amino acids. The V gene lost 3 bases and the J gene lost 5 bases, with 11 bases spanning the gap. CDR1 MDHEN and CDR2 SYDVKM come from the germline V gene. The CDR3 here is CASSLLGWDEQYF. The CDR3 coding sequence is TGTGCCAGCAGTTTGCTAGGGTGGGACGAGCAGTACTTC.

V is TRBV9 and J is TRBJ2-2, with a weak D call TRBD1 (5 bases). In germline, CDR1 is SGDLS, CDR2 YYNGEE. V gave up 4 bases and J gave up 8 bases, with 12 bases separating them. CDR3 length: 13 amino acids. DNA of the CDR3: TGTGCCAGCAGCCCACCCAGGGCGGGGGAGCTGTTTTTT. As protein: CASSPPRAGELFF.

The CDR3 DNA is TGCGCCAGCAGCCCTTGGACCCCTTCCTACAATGAGCAGTTCTTC. It encodes CASSPWTPSYNEQFF. The chain recombines TRBV4-3 with TRBJ2-1; D gene ambiguous. CDR1 and CDR2 from the germline V gene are LGHNA and YSLEER. This CDR3 spans 15 amino acids. Trimming cost V 4 bases and J 1 base, with 11 bases left between them.

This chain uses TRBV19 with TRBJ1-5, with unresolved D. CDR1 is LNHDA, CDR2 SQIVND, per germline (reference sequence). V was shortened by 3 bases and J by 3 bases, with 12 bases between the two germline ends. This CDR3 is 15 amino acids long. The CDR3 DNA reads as TGTGCCAGTAGTATTTCCCGTACAACCAATCAGCCCCAGCATTTT. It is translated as CASSISRTTNQPQHF.

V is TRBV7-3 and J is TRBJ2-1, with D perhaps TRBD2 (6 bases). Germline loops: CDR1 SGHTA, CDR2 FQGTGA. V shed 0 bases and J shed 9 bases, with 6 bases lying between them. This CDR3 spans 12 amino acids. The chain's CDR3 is CASSLTAGEQFF. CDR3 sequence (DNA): TGTGCCAGCAGCTTAACAGCGGGTGAGCAGTTCTTC.

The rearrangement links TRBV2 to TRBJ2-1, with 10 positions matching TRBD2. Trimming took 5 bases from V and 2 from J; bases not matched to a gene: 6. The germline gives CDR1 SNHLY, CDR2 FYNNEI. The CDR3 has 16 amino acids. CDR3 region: CASSLAGEAAYNEQFF. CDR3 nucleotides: TGTGCCAGCAGTCTAGCGGGAGAGGCGGCCTACAATGAGCAGTTCTTC.

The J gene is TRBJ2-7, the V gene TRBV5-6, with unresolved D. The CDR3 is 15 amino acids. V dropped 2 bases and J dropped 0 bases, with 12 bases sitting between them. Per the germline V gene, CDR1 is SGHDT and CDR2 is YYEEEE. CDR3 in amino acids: CASSFRQVPSYEQYF. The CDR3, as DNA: TGTGCCAGCAGCTTCCGGCAGGTTCCCTCCTACGAGCAGTACTTC. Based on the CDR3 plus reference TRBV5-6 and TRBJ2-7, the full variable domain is DAGVTQSPTHLIKTRGQQVTLRCSPKSGHDTVSWYQQALGQGPQFIFQYYEEEERQRGNFPDRFSGHQFPNYSSELNVNALLLGDSALYLCASSFRQVPSYEQYFGPGTRLTVT.

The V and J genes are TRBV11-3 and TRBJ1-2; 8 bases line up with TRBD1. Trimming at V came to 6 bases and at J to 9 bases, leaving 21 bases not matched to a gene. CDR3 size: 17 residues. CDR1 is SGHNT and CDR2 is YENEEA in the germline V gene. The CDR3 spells CASRTGTGPYKRFSYTF. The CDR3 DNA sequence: TGTGCCAGCAGGACCGGGACAGGACCTTACAAAAGATTTAGCTACACCTTC.

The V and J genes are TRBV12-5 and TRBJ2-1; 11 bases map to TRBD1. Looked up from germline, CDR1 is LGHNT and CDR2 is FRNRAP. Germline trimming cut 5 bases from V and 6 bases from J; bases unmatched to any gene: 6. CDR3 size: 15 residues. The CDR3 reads CASGPGTGGRNEQFF. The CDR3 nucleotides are TGTGCTAGTGGTCCGGGGACAGGGGGTCGCAATGAGCAGTTCTTC.

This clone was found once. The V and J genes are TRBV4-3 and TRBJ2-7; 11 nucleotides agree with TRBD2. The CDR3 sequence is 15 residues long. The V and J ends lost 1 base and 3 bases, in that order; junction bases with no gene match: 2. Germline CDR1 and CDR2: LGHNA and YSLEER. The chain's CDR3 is CASSQGLAGNYEQYF. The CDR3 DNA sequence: TGCGCCAGCAGCCAAGGACTAGCGGGAAACTACGAGCAGTACTTC.

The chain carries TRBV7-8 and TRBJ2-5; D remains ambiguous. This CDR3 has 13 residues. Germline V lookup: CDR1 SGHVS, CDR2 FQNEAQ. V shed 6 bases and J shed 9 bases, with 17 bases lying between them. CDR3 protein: CASSAALGEAQYF. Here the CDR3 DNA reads TGTGCCAGCAGTGCCGCCCTCGGAGAAGCCCAGTACTTC.

CDR3 sequence: CASSQGVAENTGELFF. Here the CDR3 DNA reads TGCGCCAGCAGCCAAGGGGTAGCGGAGAACACCGGGGAGCTGTTTTTT. The rearrangement uses TRBV4-3 and TRBJ2-2, with a weak D call TRBD2 (6 bases). This CDR3 has 16 amino acids. V was trimmed by 1 base and J by 1 base, leaving 10 bases between them. The germline V gene encodes CDR1 LGHNA and CDR2 YSLEER.

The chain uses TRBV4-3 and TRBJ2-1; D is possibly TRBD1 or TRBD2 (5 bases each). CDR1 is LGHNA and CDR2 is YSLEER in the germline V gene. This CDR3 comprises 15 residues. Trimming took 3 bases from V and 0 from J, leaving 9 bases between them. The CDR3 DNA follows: TGCGCCAGCAGCCAGGGGGAAGGCTCCTACAATGAGCAGTTCTTC. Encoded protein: CASSQGEGSYNEQFF.

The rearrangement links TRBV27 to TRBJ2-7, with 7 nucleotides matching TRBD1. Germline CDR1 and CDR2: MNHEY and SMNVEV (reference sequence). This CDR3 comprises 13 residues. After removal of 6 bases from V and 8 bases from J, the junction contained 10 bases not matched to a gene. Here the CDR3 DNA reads TGTGCCAGCAGCTACGGGGACAGTCCTCAGCAGTACTTC. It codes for CASSYGDSPQQYF.

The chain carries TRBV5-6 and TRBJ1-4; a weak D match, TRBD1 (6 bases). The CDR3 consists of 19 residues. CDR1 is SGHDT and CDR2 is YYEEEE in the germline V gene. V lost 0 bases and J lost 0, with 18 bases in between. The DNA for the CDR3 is TGTGCCAGCAGCTTGGCCAGGGGACTTAGACTTGCAACTAATGAAAAACTGTTTTTT. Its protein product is CASSLARGLRLATNEKLFF. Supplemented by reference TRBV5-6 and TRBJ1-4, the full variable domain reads DAGVTQSPTHLIKTRGQQVTLRCSPKSGHDTVSWYQQALGQGPQFIFQYYEEEERQRGNFPDRFSGHQFPNYSSELNVNALLLGDSALYLCASSLARGLRLATNEKLFFGSGTQLSVL.

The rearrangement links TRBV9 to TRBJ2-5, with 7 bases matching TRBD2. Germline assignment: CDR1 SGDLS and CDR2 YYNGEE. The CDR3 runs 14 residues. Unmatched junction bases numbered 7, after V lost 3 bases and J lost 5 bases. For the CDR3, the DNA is TGTGCCAGCAGCGGAGGGAGGGGTTGGGAGACCCAGTACTTC. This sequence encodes CASSGGRGWETQYF.

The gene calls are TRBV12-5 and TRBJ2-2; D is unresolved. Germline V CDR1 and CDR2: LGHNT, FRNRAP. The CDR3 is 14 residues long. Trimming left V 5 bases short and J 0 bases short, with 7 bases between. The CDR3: CASGTASNTGELFF. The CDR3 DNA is TGTGCTAGTGGTACGGCCTCGAACACCGGGGAGCTGTTTTTT.

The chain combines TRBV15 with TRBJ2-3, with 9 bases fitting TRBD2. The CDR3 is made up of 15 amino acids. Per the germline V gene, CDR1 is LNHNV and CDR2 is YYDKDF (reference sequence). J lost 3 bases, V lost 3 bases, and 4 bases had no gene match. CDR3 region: CATSSRREGTDTQYF. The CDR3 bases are TGTGCCACCAGCAGCAGGCGGGAGGGAACAGATACGCAGTATTTT.

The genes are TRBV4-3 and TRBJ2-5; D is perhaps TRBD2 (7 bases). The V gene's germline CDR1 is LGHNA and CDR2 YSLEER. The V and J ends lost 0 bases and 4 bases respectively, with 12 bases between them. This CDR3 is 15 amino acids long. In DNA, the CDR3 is TGCGCCAGCAGCCAAGATAGGGAGGGGGTAGAGACCCAGTACTTC. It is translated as CASSQDREGVETQYF.

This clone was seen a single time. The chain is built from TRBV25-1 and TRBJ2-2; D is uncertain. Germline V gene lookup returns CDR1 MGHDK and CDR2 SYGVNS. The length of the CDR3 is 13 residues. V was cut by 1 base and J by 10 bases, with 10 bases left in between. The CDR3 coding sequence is TGTGCCAGCAGTGAATTCCACCTCGCGGAGCTGTTTTTT. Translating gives CASSEFHLAELFF.

In DNA, the CDR3 is TGTGCCAGCAGCCCCATGGCGGGATCCTACGAGCAGTACTTC. Protein: CASSPMAGSYEQYF. The gene calls are TRBV7-2 and TRBJ2-7, with a tentative D call TRBD2 (6 bases). CDR1 is SGHTA and CDR2 is FQGNSA in the germline V gene. The CDR3 is 14 amino acids. Trimming left V 5 bases short and J 1 base short, with 12 bases between.

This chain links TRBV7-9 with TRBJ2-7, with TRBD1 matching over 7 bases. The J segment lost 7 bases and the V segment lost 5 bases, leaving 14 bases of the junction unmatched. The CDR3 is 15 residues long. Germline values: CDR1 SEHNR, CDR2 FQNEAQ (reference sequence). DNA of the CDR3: TGTGCCAGCAGCCCCCCGGACAGGTCTCGTGTGGAGCAGTACTTC. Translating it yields CASSPPDRSRVEQYF.